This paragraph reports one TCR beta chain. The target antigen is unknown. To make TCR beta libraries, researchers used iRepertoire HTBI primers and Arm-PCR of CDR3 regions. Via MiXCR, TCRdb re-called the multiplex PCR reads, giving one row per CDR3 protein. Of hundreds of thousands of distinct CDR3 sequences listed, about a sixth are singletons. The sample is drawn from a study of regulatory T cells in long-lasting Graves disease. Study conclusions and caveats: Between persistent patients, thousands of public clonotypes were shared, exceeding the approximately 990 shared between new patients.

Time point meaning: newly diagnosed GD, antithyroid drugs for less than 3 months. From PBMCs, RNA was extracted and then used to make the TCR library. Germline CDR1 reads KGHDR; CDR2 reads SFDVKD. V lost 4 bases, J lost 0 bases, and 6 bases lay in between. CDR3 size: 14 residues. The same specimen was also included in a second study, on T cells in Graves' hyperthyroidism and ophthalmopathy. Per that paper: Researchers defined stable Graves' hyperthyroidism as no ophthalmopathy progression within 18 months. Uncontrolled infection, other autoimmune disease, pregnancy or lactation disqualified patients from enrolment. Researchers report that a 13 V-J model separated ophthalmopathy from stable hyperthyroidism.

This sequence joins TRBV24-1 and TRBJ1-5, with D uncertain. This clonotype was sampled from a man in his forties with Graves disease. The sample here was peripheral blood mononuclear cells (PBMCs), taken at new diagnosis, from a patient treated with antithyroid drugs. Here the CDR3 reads CATSEGGSNQPQHF. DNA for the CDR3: TGTGCCACCAGTGAGGGTGGTAGCAATCAGCCCCAGCATTTT.